This entry features one T cell receptor (beta chain) sequence. With V trimmed by 0 bases and J by 1 base, 10 bases remained unmatched. Germline CDR1 and CDR2: ENHRY and SYGVKD. This CDR3 is 18 amino acids long. The repertoire was sequenced with immunoSEQ multiplex PCR; TCRdb's copy has only in-frame clones and lacks some. The repertoire holds 140,000 to 150,000 clones, with 88% as singletons. This record belongs to a study of blood T cell repertoires in COVID-19. Study in general: Samples representing acute and convalescent COVID-19 were sourced from the United States, Italy and Spain.

This receptor was taken from a man aged 65-85 years with acute or convalescent COVID-19. This sequence joins TRBV10-3 and TRBJ1-2, with 8 bases fitting TRBD1. The material sequenced was peripheral blood. Written as DNA, the CDR3 is TGTGCCATCAGTGAGTCGAGACAGGGGAGGTCCATTAACTATGGCTACACCTTC. Amino acids: CAISESRQGRSINYGYTF.